One and the same sample provided the 22 T cell receptor beta chains below, sequenced in a study of T cell repertoires in cytomegalovirus infection. Their antigens are not known. TCRdb analysed the reads with MiXCR anew, one entry per CDR3 protein. The table has hundreds of thousands of distinct CDR3 sequences, about 33% seen once. Material: cultured PBMCs, obtained from culture after CMV antigen stimulation. The source is a human donor in good health (CMV status not recorded). Some clones in this sample may be carry-over from other donors' samples.

CDR3 sequence (DNA): TGTGCCAGCAGCAAACTAGCGAGCTCCTACAATGAGCAGTTCTTC. It translates to CASSKLASSYNEQFF. The genes are TRBV7-2 and TRBJ2-1, with 7 bases identical to TRBD2. The CDR3 has 15 residues. After removal of 5 bases from V and 0 bases from J, the junction contained 4 bases not matched to a gene. Germline values: CDR1 SGHTA, CDR2 FQGNSA.

The chain is built from TRBV19 and TRBJ1-1; D remains ambiguous. V gave up 3 bases and J gave up 1 base, with 6 bases separating them. CDR1 and CDR2 (germline): LNHDA, SQIVND (reference sequence). This CDR3 contains 13 residues. The CDR3 sequence is CASSISGNTEAFF. CDR3 in DNA: TGTGCCAGTAGTATTAGTGGGAACACTGAAGCTTTCTTT.

This clonotype was picked up a small number of times. This chain connects TRBV7-9 to TRBJ1-4; the D gene is possibly TRBD1 (5 bases). The CDR3 contains 15 residues. Germline CDR1 is SEHNR and CDR2 is FQNEAQ (reference sequence). V lost 4 bases to trimming and J lost 8 bases, with 17 bases between them. The CDR3 DNA reads as TGTGCCAGCAGCTCCCCGGGGGGGGAGAACGAAAAACTGTTTTTT. It yields the protein CASSSPGGENEKLFF.

The sample holds many counts of this clonotype. The chain combines TRBV19 with TRBJ1-1, with D possibly being TRBD1 (5 bases). The germline V gene encodes CDR1 LNHDA and CDR2 SQIVND (reference sequence). The CDR3 consists of 14 residues. The V end was cut by 4 bases, the J end by 1 base, with 10 bases between. CDR3 bases: TGTGCCAGTAGTACTAGACAGCCGAACACTGAAGCTTTCTTT. As protein: CASSTRQPNTEAFF.

The gene calls are TRBV2 and TRBJ2-7; D ambiguous. Germline V gene lookup returns CDR1 SNHLY and CDR2 FYNNEI. The CDR3 has 14 residues. Trimming stripped 3 bases from V and 2 bases from J, with 11 bases between. Here the CDR3 reads CASSDDRAPYEQYF. CDR3 in DNA: TGTGCCAGCAGTGATGATCGGGCGCCCTACGAGCAGTACTTC.

This sequence joins TRBV19 and TRBJ2-2; D possibly corresponds to TRBD2 (6 bases). The germline gives CDR1 LNHDA, CDR2 SQIVND (reference sequence). V was pared by 4 bases and J by 1 base, with 10 bases between. There are 15 residues in the CDR3. The chain's CDR3 is CASSTRDWNTGELFF. Written as DNA, the CDR3 is TGTGCCAGTAGTACGAGGGACTGGAACACCGGGGAGCTGTTTTTT.

This clonotype was observed a handful of times. The chain is built from TRBV12-3 or TRBV12-4 and TRBJ1-1; no definite D call. Trimming cost V 7 bases and J 0 bases, with 12 bases left between them. The CDR3 is 14 residues long. The CDR3 protein is CASNPSGLNTEAFF. The CDR3 bases are TGTGCCAGCAATCCGTCGGGGTTGAACACTGAAGCTTTCTTT.

Worth noting for this clonotype: Since a much larger clone is just one base distant, this may be a read error. The chain recombines TRBV7-2 with TRBJ1-3; unclear D gene. This CDR3 has 15 amino acids. Trimming pared 5 bases from V and 3 bases from J, leaving 14 bases between. Germline loops: CDR1 SGHTA, CDR2 FQGNSA. In DNA form, the CDR3 reads TGTGCCAGCAGCCAAAGGAGGGAGCTTGGAAACACCATATATTTT. Translated: CASSQRRELGNTIYF.

In its sample, this clonotype was seen a few times. The rearrangement joins TRBV2 to TRBJ1-6; 8 bases are shared with TRBD1. The junction had 4 bases not matched to a gene; V was cut back by 3 bases and J by 9 bases. The germline CDR1 and CDR2 sequences are SNHLY and FYNNEI. The CDR3 is 14 amino acids. CDR3 residues: CASSEGRGPSPLHF. The DNA for the CDR3 is TGTGCCAGCAGTGAGGGCAGGGGGCCTTCACCCCTCCACTTT.

The rearrangement links TRBV4-2 to TRBJ2-1, with 8 bases lining up with TRBD1. The CDR3 totals 15 residues. CDR1 LGHNA and CDR2 YNFKEQ come from the germline V gene. V gave up 3 bases and J gave up 6 bases; unmatched junction bases: 7. CDR3 protein: CASSHRDRQGNEQFF. The CDR3 DNA sequence: TGTGCCAGCAGCCACCGGGACAGGCAGGGCAATGAGCAGTTCTTC.

This chain uses TRBV7-2 with TRBJ2-1; the match to TRBD2 covers 9 bases. Germline V CDR1 and CDR2: SGHTA, FQGNSA. The CDR3 is made up of 13 amino acids. J was trimmed by 10 bases and V by 8 bases; bases with no gene match: 9. This CDR3 reads CASRGGGAREQFF. The CDR3 DNA reads TGTGCCAGCCGGGGCGGGGGGGCCCGAGAGCAGTTCTTC.

V gene TRBV19 combines with J gene TRBJ2-3; D may be TRBD2 (6 bases). Germline CDR1 reads LNHDA; CDR2 reads SQIVND (reference sequence). V was clipped by 8 bases and J by 0 bases, with 18 bases between them. The CDR3 length is 16 residues. The CDR3 here is CASAGFGQPSTDTQYF. The CDR3 nucleotides read TGTGCCAGTGCGGGGTTCGGTCAGCCTAGCACAGATACGCAGTATTTT.

This clonotype was seen only once. The V and J genes are TRBV4-1 and TRBJ2-7; 8 nucleotides align to TRBD2. In germline, CDR1 is MGHRA, CDR2 YSYEKL. This CDR3 comprises 15 residues. V dropped 0 bases and J dropped 2; count of bases not matched to a gene: 3. The CDR3 reads CASSQDRGGTYEQYF. The CDR3 DNA is TGCGCCAGCAGCCAAGATCGGGGGGGCACCTACGAGCAGTACTTC.

This clonotype has ten or more counts. The CDR3 region has the DNA TGTGCCAGCAGCTTGGGACAGGGAACCTACGAGCAGTACTTC. Translation: CASSLGQGTYEQYF. V usage is TRBV7-8 and J usage is TRBJ2-7; 9 positions match TRBD1. Germline CDR1 reads SGHVS; CDR2 reads FQNEAQ. The ends lost 3 bases at V and 2 bases at J; junction bases unmatched: 2. The CDR3 spans 14 residues.

The chain links TRBV6-6 to TRBJ1-5, with D uncertain. Deletions cut 2 bases from V and 4 bases from J, with 9 bases between. Germline values: CDR1 MNHNY, CDR2 SVGAGI (reference sequence). This CDR3 contains 14 residues. CDR3 region: CASSYPQQNQPQHF. The CDR3 DNA sequence: TGTGCCAGCAGTTACCCACAGCAAAATCAGCCCCAGCATTTT.

The CDR3 coding sequence is TGCGCCAGCAGTCAACTCCCTCCCGACAGGGGGCGAGTCACCGGGGAGCTGTTTTTT. Its translation: CASSQLPPDRGRVTGELFF. This chain links TRBV23-1 with TRBJ2-2; 10 nucleotides align to TRBD1. TRBV23-1 is treated as an ORF (open reading frame) with a function not yet certain. The CDR3 length is 19 residues. The junction had 13 bases not matched to a gene; V was cut back by 2 bases and J by 4 bases.

A few counts support this clonotype. The genes are TRBV20-1 and TRBJ2-1, with 10 bases fitting TRBD2. Germline V gene lookup returns CDR1 DFQATT and CDR2 SNEGSKA (reference sequence). The CDR3 has 14 amino acids. After removal of 2 bases from V and 2 bases from J, the junction contained 0 bases not matched to a gene. The CDR3 protein is CSARLAGAYNEQFF. Here the CDR3 DNA reads TGCAGTGCTAGACTAGCGGGAGCCTACAATGAGCAGTTCTTC.

V and J are TRBV4-1 and TRBJ1-4, with D uncertain. Trimming removed 5 bases from V and 1 base from J, with 14 bases in between. The CDR3 has 16 amino acids. The germline V gene encodes CDR1 MGHRA and CDR2 YSYEKL. CDR3 sequence: CASSIRNTGTNEKLFF. CDR3 in DNA: TGCGCCAGCAGCATCCGAAATACGGGAACTAATGAAAAACTGTTTTTT.

This clonotype appeared a few times. This chain connects TRBV4-3 to TRBJ2-7; 8 bases align to TRBD1. Looked up from germline, CDR1 is LGHNA and CDR2 is YSLEER. The CDR3 is 14 amino acids. The J segment lost 5 bases and the V segment lost 1 base, leaving 4 bases of the junction unmatched. CDR3 amino acids: CASSQGQGRHEQYF. CDR3 coding DNA: TGCGCCAGCAGCCAAGGACAGGGGCGGCACGAGCAGTACTTC.

This clonotype turned up a few times. The V call is TRBV7-9, the J call TRBJ1-2, with a possible D match to TRBD1 (5 bases). CDR3 length equals 14 residues. V was clipped by 3 bases and J by 5 bases, with 13 bases between them. Germline CDR1 reads SEHNR; CDR2 reads FQNEAQ (reference sequence). The CDR3 DNA is TGTGCCAGCAGCTTTCCCCAGACAGATTATGGCTACACCTTC. This sequence encodes CASSFPQTDYGYTF.

The gene calls are TRBV5-6 and TRBJ2-7; a weak D match, TRBD1 (5 bases). The CDR3 has 14 residues. Trimming removed 0 bases from V and 2 bases from J, with 9 bases in between. CDR1 is SGHDT, CDR2 YYEEEE, per germline. The CDR3 region is CASSLDRLTYEQYF. The CDR3 nucleotides read TGTGCCAGCAGCTTGGACAGGCTGACCTACGAGCAGTACTTC.

The chain couples TRBV10-3 to TRBJ2-1; the match to TRBD2 covers 10 bases. CDR3 length: 15 residues. V was pared by 8 bases and J by 7 bases, with 11 bases of the junction left unmatched. The germline gives CDR1 ENHRY, CDR2 SYGVKD. As DNA, the CDR3 is TGTGCCATCGGCGGACTAGCGGCCGTGATGAATGAGCAGTTCTTC. This translates into CAIGGLAAVMNEQFF.